Detailed here is one TCR beta chain. The assay was immunoSEQ multiplex PCR, and TCRdb's table has in-frame clones only and misses some. Counted here are 150,000 to 200,000 clones, 94% occurring once; the ten biggest clones make up less than 15%. This sample is part of a study of control samples from healthy donors and cancer patients. The CDR3 totals 17 residues. The germline CDR1 and CDR2 sequences are MGHRA and YSYEKL. V gave up 4 bases and J gave up 6 bases; unmatched junction bases: 14. Sequenced input: PBMCs. This clonotype was sampled from a man in his 60s with colorectal cancer. The chain joins TRBV4-1 to TRBJ1-2, with TRBD1 identical over 10 bases. CDR3 region: CASSPGTGVLGADGYTF. The CDR3, as DNA: TGCGCCAGCAGCCCCGGGACAGGGGTCCTTGGAGCGGATGGCTACACCTTC.